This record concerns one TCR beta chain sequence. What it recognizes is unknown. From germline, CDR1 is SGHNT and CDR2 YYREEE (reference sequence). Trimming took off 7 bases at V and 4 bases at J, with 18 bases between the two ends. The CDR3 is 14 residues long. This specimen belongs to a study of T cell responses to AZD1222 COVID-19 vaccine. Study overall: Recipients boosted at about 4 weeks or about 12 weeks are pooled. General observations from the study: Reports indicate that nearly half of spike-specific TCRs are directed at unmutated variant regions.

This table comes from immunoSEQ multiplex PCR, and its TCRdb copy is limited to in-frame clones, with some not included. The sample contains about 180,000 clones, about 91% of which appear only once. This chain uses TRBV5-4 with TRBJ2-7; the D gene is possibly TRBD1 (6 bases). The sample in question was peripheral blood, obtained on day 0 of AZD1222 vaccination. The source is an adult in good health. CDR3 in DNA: TGTGCCAGCGGACCCGGACAGAATACATACGAGCAGTACTTC. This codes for CASGPGQNTYEQYF.